This is a list of T cell receptor beta chains from one sample in a study of blood T cell repertoires in COVID-19. TCRdb's copy holds only in-frame clones and misses some; the assay was immunoSEQ multiplex PCR. The sample lists tens of thousands of clones, 88% occurring once. The specimen sequenced was peripheral blood. These receptors all stem from a man between 50 and 59 years old with acute or convalescent COVID-19. Each CDR3 is given without its conserved first and last residue.

TRBV18	TRBJ1-6	ASSVDSNSPLH
TRBV7-6	TRBJ2-3	ASSGQTGGDADTQY
TRBV6-4	TRBJ1-3	ASITPGSGNTIY
TRBV5-1	TRBJ2-5	ASSLGLAGFQETQY
TRBV5-5	TRBJ2-5	ASSALAGGDQETQY
TRBV10-3	TRBJ2-3	AISATIRQGISTDTQY
TRBV29-1	TRBJ2-7	SVTGPEGYEQY
TRBV3-1/TRBV3-2	TRBJ1-4	ASSQATGSREKLF
TRBV6-2/TRBV6-3	TRBJ1-1	ASSPATVSTGGPEAF
TRBV9	TRBJ1-2	ASSVDRGQRGYT
TRBV5-4	TRBJ2-7	ASSLVAGSYEQY
TRBV6-2/TRBV6-3	TRBJ1-5	ASSYSWRVGGQPQH
TRBV30	TRBJ1-5	AWSRGGTVNQPQH
TRBV29-1	TRBJ1-1	SVDAQYTEAF
TRBV6-6	TRBJ1-6	ASRPDRVVSPLH
TRBV5-4	TRBJ2-6	ASSPVQGSGANVLT
TRBV7-2	TRBJ2-2	ASSRGESTRELF
TRBV5-5	TRBJ1-1	ASSLEGGTEAF
TRBV9	TRBJ2-5	ASSSTGGWETQY
TRBV9	TRBJ1-1	ASSLVGGEAF
TRBV9	TRBJ2-3	ASSAGDRGKTDTQY
TRBV3-1/TRBV3-2	TRBJ2-2	ASSQEASGGRTGELF
TRBV5-6	TRBJ1-5	ASRKTGEIQPQH
TRBV11-2	TRBJ1-6	ASSVMQGSYSPLH
TRBV28	TRBJ2-1	ASSLSSGGPRYNEQF
TRBV3-1/TRBV3-2	TRBJ1-4	ASSQAVGASEKLF
TRBV11-2	TRBJ2-3	ASSPESGTQY
TRBV7-3	TRBJ2-2	ASRPDTRSTGELF
TRBV21-1	TRBJ1-2	ASSKLDRGAGANYGYT
TRBV5-1	TRBJ1-3	ASSQEGSSGNTIY
TRBV6-5	TRBJ1-5	ATGQFNQPQH
TRBV3-1/TRBV3-2	TRBJ2-6	ASSALDGANVLT
TRBV5-1	TRBJ1-2	ASSSDSNYGYT
TRBV27	TRBJ2-7	ASSFSFTGGEQY
TRBV29-1	TRBJ2-5	SVVFRVETQY
TRBV9	TRBJ2-3	ASSLWTSGTTDTQY
TRBV7-2	TRBJ1-6	ASSLGPVNNSPLH
TRBV27	TRBJ1-5	ASSRQVGMPQH
TRBV5-1	TRBJ2-7	ASSSGPSTGFHEQY
TRBV20-1	TRBJ2-3	SASNMADTQY
TRBV11-2	TRBJ1-4	ASSRAGQGGEKLF
TRBV19	TRBJ2-1	ASTLGGGANEQF
TRBV19	TRBJ1-1	ASTIGGTEAF
TRBV12-3/TRBV12-4	TRBJ2-5	ASSFERGGQY
TRBV7-9	TRBJ2-1	ASSLLQGGEQF
TRBV7-9	TRBJ1-3	ASSPKISGNTIY
TRBV7-3	TRBJ2-7	ASSLQGGEQY
TRBV7-3	TRBJ2-3	ASSPDRIEGAQY
TRBV3-1/TRBV3-2	TRBJ2-5	ASSQGGQGLETQY
TRBV13	TRBJ2-7	ASSSPGQGRDEQY
TRBV6-4	TRBJ2-2	ASTERPGAGELF
TRBV3-1/TRBV3-2	TRBJ2-7	ASSQGTRNYEQY
TRBV12-5	TRBJ2-1	ASGLATLPGLAGGAPNNEQF
TRBV7-7	TRBJ2-1	ASSPGGGSYNEQF
TRBV10-3	TRBJ2-7	AISGPQGQGNTEQY